The 19 T cell receptor beta chains presented below share a single source sample, sequenced in a study of cytomegalovirus exposure and HLA in healthy donors. The study ran its PCR with 60 Vbeta and 13 Jbeta primers. Method: immunoSEQ multiplex PCR; TCRdb's copy keeps in-frame clones and lacks some. The sample yields roughly 140,000 clones, approximately 78% seen once. Material for sequencing was PBMCs. All receptors come from a woman between 40 and 55 years old in good health and CMV-seropositive.

CDR3 DNA: TGTGCCTGGAGTCCGAGAGGGGGAGAACTGTTTTTT. Encoded protein: CAWSPRGGELFF. This chain uses TRBV30 with TRBJ1-4; perhaps TRBD1 as D (6 bases). The CDR3 extends over 12 amino acids. Germline assignment: CDR1 GTSNPN and CDR2 SVGIG (reference sequence). The V and J ends lost 2 bases and 12 bases respectively, with 13 bases between them.

CDR3 sequence (DNA): TGTGCCAGCAGCTTAATAGAGCGGGGGGCCACCGGGGAGCTGTTTTTT. Encoded protein: CASSLIERGATGELFF. V is TRBV7-3 and J is TRBJ2-2; 9 bases line up with TRBD2. The CDR3 is made up of 16 amino acids. The germline V gene has CDR1 SGHTA and CDR2 FQGTGA. Trimming at V came to 1 base and at J to 4 bases, leaving 4 bases not matched to a gene.

This clone was recorded only once. The CDR3 loop reads CASSGNRGEETEAFF. Written as DNA, the CDR3 is TGTGCCAGCAGTGGAAACAGGGGGGAGGAGACTGAAGCTTTCTTT. The chain carries TRBV27 and TRBJ1-1; 8 bases line up with TRBD1. The CDR3 totals 15 residues. In germline, CDR1 is MNHEY, CDR2 SMNVEV (reference sequence). The V gene end was trimmed by 5 bases and the J gene end by 5 bases; junction bases not matched to a gene: 10.

The V gene is TRBV2, the J gene TRBJ2-1, with TRBD1 identical over 8 bases. V lost 6 bases, J lost 5 bases, and 3 bases stayed unmatched. Germline values: CDR1 SNHLY, CDR2 FYNNEI. The CDR3 contains 13 residues. The CDR3: CASSDRGDNEQFF. The DNA for the CDR3 is TGTGCCAGCAGCGACAGGGGAGACAATGAGCAGTTCTTC.

The chain combines TRBV5-1 with TRBJ2-6; D remains ambiguous. The CDR3 runs to 15 residues. The V gene's germline CDR1 is SGHRS and CDR2 YFSETQ. Trimming pared 0 bases from V and 1 base from J, leaving 5 bases between. The CDR3 coding sequence is TGCGCCAGCAGCTTGGACGGTTCTGGGGCCAACGTCCTGACTTTC. As protein: CASSLDGSGANVLTF.

This chain uses TRBV27 with TRBJ2-3, with 9 bases that match TRBD2. Trimming at V came to 5 bases and at J to 3 bases, leaving 12 bases not matched to a gene. The CDR3 extends over 17 amino acids. Germline assignment: CDR1 MNHEY and CDR2 SMNVEV (reference sequence). In nucleotides, the CDR3 is TGTGCCAGCAGTCGAAGGGGGACTAGCTTCGAAACAGATACGCAGTATTTT. The encoded protein is CASSRRGTSFETDTQYF.

This chain joins TRBV5-1 and TRBJ1-2; 7 positions match TRBD1. The germline V gene encodes CDR1 SGHRS and CDR2 YFSETQ. The CDR3 covers 15 residues. Trimming removed 0 bases from V and 7 bases from J; junction bases left unmatched: 9. CDR3 sequence (DNA): TGCGCCAGCAGCTTGGAAGGACAGGTGGTAGGTGGCTACACCTTC. Its protein product is CASSLEGQVVGGYTF. The full variable domain, rest sourced from reference TRBV5-1 and TRBJ1-2, is KAGVTQTPRYLIKTRGQQVTLSCSPISGHRSVSWYQQTPGQGLQFLFEYFSETQRNKGNFPGRFSGRQFSNSRSEMNVSTLELGDSALYLCASSLEGQVVGGYTFGSGTRLTVV.

The chain carries TRBV25-1 and TRBJ2-7; TRBD1 aligns across 9 bases. Germline V CDR1 and CDR2: MGHDK, SYGVNS. This CDR3 has 14 residues. The ends lost 6 bases at V and 5 bases at J; junction bases unmatched: 8. Here the CDR3 DNA reads TGTGCCAGCAGCCCGGGACAGGGTATACACGAGCAGTACTTC. Its translation is CASSPGQGIHEQYF.

The count of this clone is one. The V and J genes are TRBV29-1 and TRBJ2-3, with D hard to call. Per germline, CDR1 SQVTM and CDR2 ANQGSEA. Trimming pared 6 bases from V and 6 bases from J, leaving 13 bases between. This CDR3 contains 12 residues. Here the CDR3 reads CSVQPTMDTQYF. In DNA, the CDR3 is TGCAGCGTCCAACCTACCATGGATACGCAGTATTTT.

The rearrangement joins TRBV7-3 to TRBJ2-5, with D tentatively TRBD2 (6 bases). CDR3 size: 17 residues. Germline V gene sequence: CDR1 SGHTA, CDR2 FQGTGA. Between the trimmed V and J ends, which lost 1 base and 2 bases, there was a span of 17 bases. The CDR3 is CASSLNPPSAGQETQYF. For the CDR3, the DNA is TGTGCCAGCAGCTTAAACCCCCCCTCTGCGGGGCAAGAGACCCAGTACTTC.

The CDR3 nucleotides are TGTGCCAGCAGTGGTACAGGGGGCGCCCCAGATACGCAGTATTTT. Amino acid sequence: CASSGTGGAPDTQYF. This rearrangement joins TRBV6-4 to TRBJ2-3; 9 bases match TRBD1. Germline V gives CDR1 MRHNA, CDR2 SNTAGT. This CDR3 has 15 amino acids. Unmatched junction bases numbered 6, after V lost 4 bases and J lost 4 bases.

The V gene is TRBV9, the J gene TRBJ2-1; 10 bases map to TRBD2. Germline CDR1 is SGDLS and CDR2 is YYNGEE. J was trimmed by 7 bases and V by 3 bases; bases with no gene match: 7. CDR3 length: 15 amino acids. In nucleotides, the CDR3 is TGTGCCAGCAGCGCGTTAGCGGGAGGTATTAATGAGCAGTTCTTC. This gives the protein CASSALAGGINEQFF.

The CDR3 DNA reads TGTGCCAGCAGCCAGGAGGGTGAGCAGTACTTC. The encoded protein is CASSQEGEQYF. This chain links TRBV14 with TRBJ2-7, with a weak D call TRBD2 (6 bases). V was cut by 3 bases and J by 7 bases, with 7 bases left in between. The germline gives CDR1 SGHDN, CDR2 FVKESK. The CDR3 covers 11 residues.

Of note for this clone: This is likely an artifact of a read error, given a far larger clone one base away. This chain joins TRBV6-1 and TRBJ2-2, with D tentatively TRBD1 (6 bases). Germline values: CDR1 MNHNS, CDR2 SASEGT. The CDR3 spans 13 residues. The ends were cut back, 2 bases at V and 5 bases at J, with 6 bases in the middle. CDR3 in amino acids: CASSEQGTGELFF. DNA of the CDR3: TGTGCCAGCAGTGAACAGGGGACCGGGGAGCTGTTTTTT.

This chain joins TRBV6-1 and TRBJ2-5; no definite D call. This CDR3 spans 12 amino acids. Germline V gene data show CDR1 as MNHNS and CDR2 as SASEGT. Between the trimmed V and J ends, which lost 8 bases and 5 bases, there was a span of 12 bases. The CDR3 loop reads CASALNSETQYF. CDR3 nucleotide sequence: TGTGCCAGCGCGTTAAACAGTGAGACCCAGTACTTC.

The V gene is TRBV5-4, the J gene TRBJ2-5; D unresolved. The CDR3 has 13 amino acids. V was trimmed by 1 base and J by 1 base, leaving 5 bases between them. Germline V CDR1 and CDR2: SGHNT, YYREEE (reference sequence). CDR3 residues: CASSLQFQETQYF. The CDR3, as DNA: TGTGCCAGCAGCTTGCAGTTCCAAGAGACCCAGTACTTC.

V gene TRBV15 combines with J gene TRBJ2-1, with 10 bases lining up with TRBD1. This CDR3 has 15 amino acids. CDR1 LNHNV and CDR2 YYDKDF come from the germline V gene (reference sequence). The junction had 10 bases not matched to a gene; V was cut back by 5 bases and J by 9 bases. For the CDR3, the DNA is TGTGCCACCAGCGATGGGACAGGGGCCGGTTTTGAGCAGTTCTTC. It encodes CATSDGTGAGFEQFF. The full variable domain, completed using reference TRBV15 and TRBJ2-1, is DAMVIQNPRYQVTQFGKPVTLSCSQTLNHNVMYWYQQKSSQAPKLLFHYYDKDFNNEADTPDNFQSRRPNTSFCFLDIRSPGLGDTAMYLCATSDGTGAGFEQFFGPGTRLTVL.

The chain couples TRBV7-6 to TRBJ2-5; 11 bases align to TRBD2. Trimming cost V 1 base and J 11 bases; bases outside gene matches: 9. The CDR3 loop spans 15 amino acids. Germline V lookup: CDR1 SGHVS, CDR2 FNYEAQ. The CDR3 sequence: CASSLVAGGGGEQYF. The CDR3 nucleotides read TGTGCCAGCAGCTTAGTAGCGGGAGGGGGGGGAGAGCAGTACTTC. The full variable domain, its missing parts supplied by reference TRBV7-6 and TRBJ2-5, is GAGVSQSPRYKVTKRGQDVALRCDPISGHVSLYWYRQALGQGPEFLTYFNYEAQQDKSGLPNDRFSAERPEGSISTLTIQRTEQRDSAMYRCASSLVAGGGGEQYFGPGTRLLVL.

J is TRBJ1-5 and V is TRBV7-8; 8 bases are shared with TRBD1. There are 19 residues in the CDR3. After removal of 6 bases from V and 2 bases from J, the junction contained 18 bases not matched to a gene. Germline V gene data show CDR1 as SGHVS and CDR2 as FQNEAQ. CDR3 residues: CASSRGWSQGARGNQPQHF. CDR3 in DNA: TGTGCCAGCAGTCGAGGCTGGTCTCAGGGGGCAAGGGGCAATCAGCCCCAGCATTTT.